Listed below are T cell receptor beta chains from one sample, sequenced in a study of blood T cells in healthy people across ages. TCRdb processed the 5' RACE reads anew with MiXCR; each CDR3 protein has one entry. The sample carries roughly 560,000 distinct CDR3 sequences, around 24% recorded once. This sample was also put to use in a study of T cells of mothers and their children.

The sample comprised blood. The receptor source for this set is a boy under 18 in good health. Both conserved end residues are part of each CDR3. The D gene is left open where the match is weak. Rows give clone size only sometimes, using once, few, many, or a class for an expanded clone.

CDR3: CASSFSGLAASYEQYF; DNA: TGTGCCAGCAGCTTTTCGGGACTAGCGGCTTCCTACGAGCAGTACTTC; J: TRBJ2-7; D: TRBD2; V: TRBV7-2; size: .
CDR3: CASSQVLAGEETQYF; DNA: TGCGCCAGCAGCCAAGTTTTGGCGGGAGAAGAGACCCAGTACTTC; J: TRBJ2-5; D: TRBD2; V: TRBV4-1; size: .
CDR3: CASRDDTTAKNIQYF; DNA: TGTGCCAGCAGAGACGACACTACAGCCAAAAACATTCAGTACTTC; J: TRBJ2-4; D: .; V: TRBV12-3/TRBV12-4; size: few
CDR3: CASSQLGQGSSPLHF; DNA: TGTGCCAGCAGCCAATTGGGACAGGGATCTTCACCCCTCCACTTT; J: TRBJ1-6; D: TRBD1; V: TRBV3-1; size: few
CDR3: CASSVERGFQETQYF; DNA: TGTGCCAGCAGCGTAGAAAGGGGATTCCAAGAGACCCAGTACTTC; J: TRBJ2-5; D: .; V: TRBV9; size: .
CDR3: CASSPETNYVYTF; DNA: TGTGCCAGCAGCCCTGAGACTAACTATGTCTACACCTTC; J: TRBJ1-2; D: .; V: TRBV7-2; size: .
CDR3: CASSLSGQGTEAFF; DNA: TGCGCCAGCAGCTTGTCCGGGCAGGGCACTGAAGCTTTCTTT; J: TRBJ1-1; D: .; V: TRBV5-1; size: .
CDR3: CASSTMGLNTEASF; DNA: TGTGCCAGCAGTACGATGGGCCTTAACACTGAAGCTTCCTTT; J: TRBJ1-1; D: .; V: TRBV28; size: .
CDR3: CASSKDRGKVIQYF; DNA: TGTGCCAGCAGCAAGGACAGGGGAAAGGTCATTCAGTACTTC; J: TRBJ2-4; D: TRBD1; V: TRBV13; size: .
CDR3: CASSYLNTDSLDQPQHF; DNA: TGTGCCAGCAGTTACCTCAATACGGACAGCCTAGACCAGCCCCAGCATTTT; J: TRBJ1-5; D: .; V: TRBV6-6; size: .
CDR3: CASGLDTIGETQYF; DNA: TGTGCTAGTGGTTTGGACACCATAGGAGAGACCCAGTACTTC; J: TRBJ2-5; D: .; V: TRBV12-5; size: few
CDR3: CASSPGRTYTEAFF; DNA: TGTGCCAGCAGCCCCGGACGGACTTACACTGAAGCTTTCTTT; J: TRBJ1-1; D: .; V: TRBV7-9; size: .
CDR3: CASSHTGKGQPQHF; DNA: TGTGCCAGCAGCCATACAGGGAAAGGCCAGCCCCAGCATTTT; J: TRBJ1-5; D: .; V: TRBV3-1; size: few
CDR3: CASSAPRGIPRGTQHF; DNA: TGTGCCAGCAGTGCCCCCCGGGGGATCCCCAGAGGGACCCAGCATTTT; J: TRBJ1-5; D: .; V: TRBV28; size: .
CDR3: CASGSQTGLDEQYF; DNA: TGTGCCAGCGGTTCCCAGACAGGGTTGGACGAGCAGTACTTC; J: TRBJ2-7; D: TRBD1; V: TRBV28; size: .
CDR3: CASSLYSGQGAYGYTF; DNA: TGTGCCAGCAGTTTATACTCGGGACAGGGGGCTTATGGCTACACCTTC; J: TRBJ1-2; D: TRBD1; V: TRBV28; size: .
CDR3: CASSLVGGEMLRYTF; DNA: TGTGCCAGCAGCCTAGTAGGGGGAGAGATGCTGCGCTACACCTTC; J: TRBJ1-2; D: .; V: TRBV14; size: .
CDR3: CSAQTMTGETLQETQYF; DNA: TGCAGTGCTCAAACTATGACAGGGGAGACCCTACAAGAGACCCAGTACTTC; J: TRBJ2-5; D: TRBD1; V: TRBV20-1; size: few
CDR3: CASSASGGRTDTQYF; DNA: TGCGCCAGCAGCGCGAGCGGGGGACGCACAGATACGCAGTATTTT; J: TRBJ2-3; D: TRBD2; V: TRBV7-3; size: .
CDR3: CSVGQVLQETQYF; DNA: TGCAGCGTCGGACAGGTACTTCAAGAGACCCAGTACTTC; J: TRBJ2-5; D: TRBD1; V: TRBV29-1; size: many
CDR3: CSVLKRGATYEQYF; DNA: TGCAGCGTCCTTAAGCGGGGGGCCACCTACGAGCAGTACTTC; J: TRBJ2-7; D: TRBD2; V: TRBV29-1; size: .
CDR3: CSVEGQGVGGYTF; DNA: TGCAGCGTTGAAGGGCAGGGAGTAGGCGGCTACACCTTC; J: TRBJ1-2; D: .; V: TRBV29-1; size: many
CDR3: CASSHRGPPHATNEKLFF; DNA: TGTGCCAGCTCACACAGGGGCCCTCCACATGCAACTAATGAAAAACTGTTTTTT; J: TRBJ1-4; D: TRBD1; V: TRBV18; size: few
CDR3: CSARDGTGDTGELFF; DNA: TGCAGTGCTAGAGATGGGACAGGGGACACCGGGGAGCTGTTTTTT; J: TRBJ2-2; D: TRBD1; V: TRBV20-1; size: many
CDR3: CSVPGTSGSYEQYF; DNA: TGCAGCGTTCCAGGGACTAGCGGGAGTTACGAGCAGTACTTC; J: TRBJ2-7; D: TRBD2; V: TRBV29-1; size: .
CDR3: CASSLAPSEQYF; DNA: TGTGCCAGCAGCTTAGCGCCGAGCGAGCAGTACTTC; J: TRBJ2-7; D: .; V: TRBV7-9; size: .
CDR3: CAISGAREETQYF; DNA: TGTGCCATCAGTGGGGCCCGGGAGGAGACCCAGTACTTC; J: TRBJ2-5; D: .; V: TRBV10-3; size: .
CDR3: CASRRGGDTGELFF; DNA: TGTGCCAGCAGGCGAGGGGGCGACACCGGGGAGCTGTTTTTT; J: TRBJ2-2; D: TRBD1; V: TRBV27; size: .
CDR3: CAIFKDREETQYF; DNA: TGTGCCATCTTCAAGGACAGGGAAGAGACCCAGTACTTC; J: TRBJ2-5; D: TRBD1; V: TRBV10-3; size: few
CDR3: CASSSLWGTDTQYF; DNA: TGTGCCAGCAGCTCCTTGTGGGGCACAGATACGCAGTATTTT; J: TRBJ2-3; D: .; V: TRBV9; size: .
CDR3: CASSPQSGRGYEQFF; DNA: TGTGCCAGCAGCCCCCAGTCGGGTCGGGGATATGAGCAGTTCTTC; J: TRBJ2-1; D: .; V: TRBV7-2; size: few
CDR3: CASSPGRPGGANVLTF; DNA: TGTGCCAGCAGCCCCGGACGCCCGGGAGGGGCCAACGTCCTGACTTTC; J: TRBJ2-6; D: .; V: TRBV7-2; size: few
CDR3: CASSYSRPDGYTF; DNA: TGTGCCAGCAGTTACTCGCGGCCCGACGGCTACACCTTC; J: TRBJ1-2; D: .; V: TRBV6-5; size: .
CDR3: CASSLLGGSGTQYF; DNA: TGTGCCAGCAGCTTATTGGGGGGGAGTGGGACCCAGTACTTC; J: TRBJ2-5; D: TRBD2; V: TRBV7-6; size: few
CDR3: CASSLAIAGGYNEQFF; DNA: TGTGCCAGCAGTTTAGCTATAGCGGGGGGCTACAATGAGCAGTTCTTC; J: TRBJ2-1; D: TRBD2; V: TRBV6-5; size: many
CDR3: CSASNNRNSYEQYF; DNA: TGCAGTGCTAGTAACAATCGAAACTCCTACGAGCAGTACTTC; J: TRBJ2-7; D: .; V: TRBV20-1; size: few
CDR3: CASGTLGTSANEQFF; DNA: TGTGCCAGCGGAACCCTCGGGACTAGCGCCAATGAGCAGTTCTTC; J: TRBJ2-1; D: TRBD2; V: TRBV6-5; size: .
CDR3: CASSRRGDGTEAFF; DNA: TGCGCCAGCAGCCGAAGGGGCGATGGGACTGAAGCTTTCTTT; J: TRBJ1-1; D: .; V: TRBV5-1; size: many
CDR3: CASGDSSNQPQHF; DNA: TGTGCCAGCGGGGACAGCAGCAATCAGCCCCAGCATTTT; J: TRBJ1-5; D: TRBD1; V: TRBV2; size: few
CDR3: CASSLDHNEQFF; DNA: TGTGCCAGCAGTTTGGATCACAATGAGCAGTTCTTC; J: TRBJ2-1; D: .; V: TRBV27; size: .
CDR3: CASSLGLNSGANVLTF; DNA: TGTGCCAGCAGCTTAGGGCTGAACTCTGGGGCCAACGTCCTGACTTTC; J: TRBJ2-6; D: .; V: TRBV7-9; size: few
CDR3: CSARQGNRNQPQHF; DNA: TGCAGTGCTAGACAGGGGAATCGCAATCAGCCCCAGCATTTT; J: TRBJ1-5; D: .; V: TRBV20-1; size: .